Sequencing of this T cell receptor beta chain was carried out in a study of shared clonotypes between healthy human individuals. The overall study: Serving as donors were a couple of women and three men, whose ages spanned 18 to 49. Overall study results and limits: Sequencing depth was expected to affect clonotype sharing among donors.

The method was immunoSEQ multiplex PCR; TCRdb's version includes in-frame clones alone and lacks a portion of them. This sample has 2 million to 2.5 million clones, with around 95% found just once. Germline CDR1 and CDR2: SGHTA and FQGNSA. The CDR3 length is 15 residues. Trimming cost V 4 bases and J 1 base, with 13 bases left between them. Worth noting for this clone: Antigen: not known.

This TCR came from a man aged 18 to 30 in good health. Sequencing input: naive CD4+ T cells sorted from blood. Regarding subset: CD45RA+ positively selected. The gene calls are TRBV7-2 and TRBJ1-1; D is unclear. The CDR3 bases are TGTGCCAGCAGCTCGAACACCCTCCGGAACACTGAAGCTTTCTTT. Amino acid sequence: CASSSNTLRNTEAFF.